This TCR beta chain stems from a study of beta chain features in type 1 diabetes (dated by TCRdb to 2017 to 2018). Concerning the study at large: No differences in mean age, gender distribution, total cell number or subset yield were found between patients and healthy donors. A total of about 110,000,000 sorted cells were examined across all samples, and a strong correlation was observed between cell number per subset and RNA yield. In the study, recently diagnosed type 1 diabetes patients and matched healthy donors were compared on the TCRB repertoires of their sorted circulating CD4+ T cell subsets. Regulatory and stem cell-like memory subsets were obtained from only 8 patients and about 8 healthy donors, while naive and central memory subsets were obtained from all 30 or so donors.

From each donor, a single peripheral blood sample of 100 to 150 mL on average was drawn into heparinised tubes. A BD FACSAria II and a panel including CD45RO, CCR7, CD25, CD127, CD95 and CD27 were used to sort naive, central memory, regulatory and stem cell-like memory CD4+ T cells. A purity above 98% was achieved for all sorted populations. Right away, PBMCs were isolated by Lymphoprep density gradient centrifugation and were stained directly, with no culture step. To minimize batch effects, samples were stained and sorted in pairs, one healthy donor with one patient per experiment. A word on this clone: Its antigen is currently not known. No quality values exist for individual bases; no much larger clone is one base distant.

V loses 0 bases of germline sequence and J loses 0 bases, and the interval between the two ends is 10 bases. Via the germline V gene (reference sequence), CDR1 is SEHNR and CDR2 FQNEAQ. The CDR3 spans 16 residues, from the cysteine through the phenylalanine. Only the CDR3 region is kept as DNA, spanning 48 bases read in frame from base 1. On the study overall, not on this receptor specifically: Type 1 diabetes patients showed a moderate but significant shortening of TCRB CDR3 length in all four CD4+ subsets. PCR might favor shorter templates, but patient and control samples were amplified and corrected together, so any skew would affect both groups equally. Because cDNA was sequenced instead of genomic DNA, highly expressing activated cells could be over-represented, though the groups showed no difference in activation or CD3 levels. The naive, central memory and regulatory TCRB repertoires appeared to resemble one another more closely among patients than among healthy donors. Fewer insertions and more nucleotide deletions at VDJ recombination sites were observed in patients with type 1 diabetes, implying thymic rearrangement abnormalities. Only small numbers of individuals were included in the HLA sub-analyses, which left unresolved whether HLA type had any influence on TCRB rearrangement.

The entire amount of isolated RNA was reverse transcribed using the High Capacity cDNA Reverse Transcription Kit, so the sequenced TCRB transcripts were expressed ones. Naive, central memory and regulatory T cell samples underwent deep immunoSEQ sequencing, averaging around 3.6 million total reads per sample. Sorted cells were lysed in RLT buffer and RNA was extracted with DNase-treated RNeasy Micro or Mini kits, depending on cell number. To prevent cross-contamination, every cell subset was processed on its own, while patient and healthy donor samples were processed together. The immunoSEQ multiplex PCR was used to amplify TCRB sequences from cDNA, yielding 87-bp fragments that span the CDR3 region. Sequencing of the amplicons was performed on the Illumina HiSeq platform. Under the source paper's analysis protocol: Synthetic template baselines were used to correct PCR bias computationally, reads within Hamming distance 2 were collapsed together, and singletons that could not be merged were discarded. Reads were aligned to IMGT to assign V, D and J genes, CDR3 length, and insertions or deletions at six rearrangement sites. Within each subset, clonotype counts were normalized to the number of sorted cells before true diversity and Gini coefficients were calculated with the tcR R package. The overlap coefficient, calculated on TCRB nucleotide sequences, was used to quantify repertoire sharing. Out-of-frame TCRB sequences from naive cells were analyzed as a proxy for the pre-selection repertoire. The table comes from immuneACCESS by way of TCRdb, which keeps in-frame sequences with V and J called. Part of the clones is missing from these tables; in studies checked, under half for an unresolved V gene and the rest for unknown reasons. From that table come the V and J calls and clone size; the DNA was used to work out D and trimming. Across this sample there are under 400,000 clones, with around 20% seen only once. The ten largest clones represent approximately 0.046% of the sample.

This sequence originates from a woman aged 18 to 35 in good health. The sample consisted of naive CD4+ T cells from blood. In light of the paper, this sample's cell subset or site label describes: true naive CD4+ T cells. The V gene is TRBV7-9 and the J gene is TRBJ2-3; matching of 5 bases hints at TRBD2 as the D gene. The nucleotides read TGTGCCAGCAGCTTAGCCCTAGCAATAAGCACAGATACGCAGTATTTT. Translation gives CASSLALAISTDTQYF.